This T cell receptor (beta chain) stems from a study of identifying expanded T cells in peripheral blood. Measured with immunoSEQ multiplex PCR; TCRdb has only the in-frame clones, and not every one. Among about 90,000 clones listed, roughly 90% were seen once. V shed 7 bases and J 2 bases; nucleotides not matched to a gene: 0. The CDR3 is 11 residues long. Looked up from germline, CDR1 is SGHRS and CDR2 is YFSETQ. J is TRBJ2-7 and V is TRBV5-1, with 7 bases fitting TRBD1. The specimen sequenced was blood. The receptor was derived from a person aged 18 to 75 in good health. The CDR3 spells CASGTAYEQYF. The CDR3 region has the DNA TGCGCCAGCGGGACAGCCTACGAGCAGTACTTC.